A single sample gave rise to the 2 T cell receptor beta chains below, sequenced in a study of post-analysis software for immune sequencing data. Study findings and constraints: Roughly five TRBV segments appeared more often in patients than in controls, and TRBV5-6, TRBV5-1 and TRBV20-1 were among these.

Their target antigens are unknown. Unique molecular identifiers tagged the TCR beta cDNA libraries. A single record per CDR3 protein comes from TCRdb applying MiXCR to the PCR reads. The data contain some 890,000 distinct CDR3 sequences, around 53% of them singletons. Specimen: blood. The receptors derive from a girl between 5 and 17 years old with multiple sclerosis.

This chain connects TRBV7-2 to TRBJ2-7; 10 bases line up with TRBD2. The V and J ends lost 3 bases and 4 bases, in that order; junction bases with no gene match: 9. This CDR3 is built from 16 residues. Germline CDR1 SGHTA, CDR2 FQGNSA. CDR3 protein: CASSFYGLAVFYEQYF. The CDR3 region has the DNA TGTGCCAGCAGCTTTTATGGACTAGCGGTTTTTTACGAGCAGTACTTC.

This clonotype was counted between two and nine times. The chain recombines TRBV10-3 with TRBJ2-7, with D unresolved. Germline lookup yields CDR1 ENHRY and CDR2 SYGVKD. There are 12 residues in the CDR3. The V end lost 10 bases, the J end lost 1 base, and 11 bases lay between the germline ends. CDR3 residues: CATYSGSYEQYF. DNA for the CDR3: TGTGCCACCTATTCTGGGTCCTACGAGCAGTACTTC.